This T cell receptor beta chain was retrieved from a study of a mutant IDH1 vaccine in newly diagnosed glioma. On the study more broadly: Before enrollment, patients got radiotherapy alone, temozolomide alone, or mostly the combination.

As for time point: week 47, end of study. Topical imiquimod accompanied each vaccine dose, which consisted of 300 ug of mutant IDH1 20-mer peptide. Only in-frame clones appear in the TCRdb table, and some are missing; sequencing was by immunoSEQ multiplex PCR. Here the sample spans 10,000 to 15,000 clones, around 78% being singletons. Worth noting for this clone: What it binds is not known.

Overall study findings and caveats: Evidence of vaccine-induced immune responses was documented in 85% to 95% of patients.

This receptor was identified in a middle-aged woman with glioma. The sample here was PBMCs, taken from a glioma patient whose treatment included an IDH1 peptide vaccine.

The CDR3 coding sequence is TGTGCCAGCAGCTTAGAGCCCAGCAGTCTTCAGTACTTC. It translates to CASSLEPSSLQYF. This chain links TRBV7-2 with TRBJ2-4; D ambiguous. The V end lost 1 base, the J end lost 11 bases, and 12 bases lay between the germline ends. The germline V gene encodes CDR1 SGHTA and CDR2 FQGNSA. The CDR3 has 13 residues.